The 4 T cell receptor beta chains listed next were all sequenced from one sample in a study of blood T cells in healthy people across ages. The authors ran a second PCR of about 6 to 11 cycles using a sample-barcoded 5' primer and a J-beta primer mix. MiXCR was run by TCRdb on the 5' RACE reads, yielding one entry per CDR3 protein. The sample has around 1,700,000 distinct CDR3 sequences, roughly 28% seen once. The sequenced sample was blood. The receptors shown here come from a woman aged 25 to 39 in good health.

The V and J genes are TRBV6-1 and TRBJ2-5, with unresolved D. This CDR3 has 14 amino acids. V was shortened by 2 bases and J by 2 bases, with 9 bases between the two germline ends. Germline loops: CDR1 MNHNS, CDR2 SASEGT. In nucleotides, the CDR3 is TGTGCCAGCAGTGAATATATGGAACAAGAGACCCAGTACTTC. It encodes CASSEYMEQETQYF.

This clonotype occurred many times. J is TRBJ2-7 and V is TRBV29-1; D is unclear. Germline loops: CDR1 SQVTM, CDR2 ANQGSEA. There are 12 residues in the CDR3. V lost 7 bases and J 4 bases, leaving 14 bases between the germline ends. CDR3 protein: CSAAQSPYEQYF. The CDR3 DNA is TGCAGCGCCGCTCAATCGCCATACGAGCAGTACTTC.

The chain employs TRBV7-2 and TRBJ2-3; D gene unclear. V was pared by 5 bases and J by 3 bases, with 18 bases between. The germline V gene encodes CDR1 SGHTA and CDR2 FQGNSA. The CDR3 has 16 amino acids. CDR3 loop: CASSRQARVKTDTQYF. CDR3 in DNA: TGTGCCAGCAGCCGTCAAGCGCGAGTTAAGACAGATACGCAGTATTTT.

The chain uses TRBV12-3 or TRBV12-4 and TRBJ2-7, with TRBD2 matching 7 bases. The V segment lost 6 bases and the J segment 4 bases; nucleotides outside the gene matches: 3. The CDR3 is made up of 12 amino acids. CDR3 nucleotides: TGTGCCAGCAGAATGGGGGGGTACGAGCAGTACTTC. It codes for CASRMGGYEQYF.